This TCR beta chain is from a study of T cells in women clearing cervical HPV infection. Overall study results and limits: A classifier using richness and V gene abundances reached an AUC of more than 0.8. Associations may precede or follow infection; HPV-specific or memory T cells were not isolated.

As concerns this clone: Antigen: not known. The read terminates 3 residues before the CDR3 end, so the remaining end is supplied by the germline J gene.

Sequencing was performed with immunoSEQ multiplex PCR; in TCRdb, only in-frame clones are kept and a portion is missing. This listing includes about 44,000 clones. V was pared by 6 bases and J by 5 bases, with 12 bases of the junction left unmatched. Germline V lookup: CDR1 DFQATT, CDR2 SNEGSKA (reference sequence). This CDR3 is built from 15 residues. This chain links TRBV20-1 with TRBJ2-5; TRBD2 matches 10 bases. What was sequenced was blood buffy coat. This receptor was taken from a woman aged 18-69 years with a cervical HPV16 infection that either progressed to CIN3+ or cleared (not recorded which). The CDR3 spells CSASTSGGAWETQYF. Incomplete CDR3 DNA: TGCAGTGCCAGCACAAGCGGGGGGGCCTGGGAGACC.